This T cell receptor (beta chain) was identified in a study of control samples from healthy donors and cancer patients. Produced via immunoSEQ multiplex PCR; TCRdb's table is partial and in-frame only. The sample lists tens of thousands of clones, around 85% occurring once. Germline CDR1 reads SGHTS; CDR2 reads YDEGEE. V lost 2 bases, J lost 4 bases, and 6 bases lay in between. This CDR3 spans 12 amino acids. This TCR derives from a man between 65 and 80 years old with lung cancer. The chain recombines TRBV5-8 with TRBJ1-2, with no clear D. The material sequenced was PBMCs. This CDR3 reads CASSFQVYGYTF. The CDR3, as DNA: TGTGCCAGCAGCTTTCAGGTCTATGGCTACACCTTC.